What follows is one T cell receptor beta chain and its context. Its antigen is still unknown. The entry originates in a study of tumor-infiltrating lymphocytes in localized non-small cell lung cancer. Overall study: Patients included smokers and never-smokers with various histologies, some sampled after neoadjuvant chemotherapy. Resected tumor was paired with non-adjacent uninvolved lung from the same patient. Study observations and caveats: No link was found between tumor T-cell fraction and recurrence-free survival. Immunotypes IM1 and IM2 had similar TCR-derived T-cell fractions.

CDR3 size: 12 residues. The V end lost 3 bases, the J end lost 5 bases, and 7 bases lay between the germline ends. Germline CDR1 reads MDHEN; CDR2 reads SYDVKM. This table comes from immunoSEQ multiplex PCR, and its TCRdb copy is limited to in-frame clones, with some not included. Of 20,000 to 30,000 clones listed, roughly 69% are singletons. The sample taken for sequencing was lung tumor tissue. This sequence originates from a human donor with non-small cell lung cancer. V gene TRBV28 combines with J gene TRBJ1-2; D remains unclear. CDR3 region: CASSFGYYGYTF. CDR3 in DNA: TGTGCCAGCAGTTTCGGGTATTATGGCTACACCTTC.